Each of the 6 T cell receptor beta chains below was sequenced from the same sample in a study of cytomegalovirus exposure and HLA in healthy donors. This PCR relied on a set of 60 Vbeta primers and 13 Jbeta primers. The table came from immunoSEQ multiplex PCR; TCRdb's copy has only in-frame clones and leaves some out. The data contain approximately 53,000 clones, 60% to 75% of them singletons. The material sequenced was PBMCs. The receptors here all came from a woman between 50 and 59 years old in good health and CMV-seronegative.

The chain carries TRBV7-3 and TRBJ2-1, with 7 bases identical to TRBD1. The CDR3 covers 15 residues. Germline CDR1 reads SGHTA; CDR2 reads FQGTGA. V gave up 5 bases and J gave up 8 bases; unmatched junction bases: 12. As DNA, the CDR3 is TGTGCCAGCAGCCCTACAGGGGAAGGCCCTCATGAGCAGTTCTTC. It encodes CASSPTGEGPHEQFF.

The V and J genes are TRBV5-1 and TRBJ2-1; D is ambiguous. Germline V gene lookup returns CDR1 SGHRS and CDR2 YFSETQ. This CDR3 spans 14 amino acids. V dropped 0 bases and J dropped 5 bases, with 9 bases sitting between them. The CDR3 nucleotides are TGCGCCAGCAGCTTGGGTTCTACCGACAATGAGCAGTTCTTC. Translating it yields CASSLGSTDNEQFF.

In its sample, this clone was seen once. The genes are TRBV7-2 and TRBJ1-1; no clear D gene. This CDR3 comprises 12 residues. CDR1 SGHTA and CDR2 FQGNSA come from the germline V gene. Between the trimmed V and J ends, which lost 4 bases and 10 bases, there was a span of 13 bases. CDR3 bases: TGTGCCAGCAGCTCCTACCCAATCGGAGCTTTCTTT. The encoded protein is CASSSYPIGAFF. The full variable domain, its missing parts supplied by reference TRBV7-2 and TRBJ1-1, is GAGVSQSPSNKVTEKGKDVELRCDPISGHTALYWYRQSLGQGLEFLIYFQGNSAPDKSGLPSDRFSAERTGGSVSTLTIQRTQQEDSAVYLCASSSYPIGAFFGQGTRLTVV.

V and J are TRBV9 and TRBJ1-3; 9 positions match TRBD1. CDR3 size: 15 residues. From germline, CDR1 is SGDLS and CDR2 YYNGEE. The V gene end was trimmed by 3 bases and the J gene end by 4 bases; junction bases not matched to a gene: 5. In DNA form, the CDR3 reads TGTGCCAGCAGCGCCGGACAGGGGCCCGGAAACACCATATATTTT. Translated: CASSAGQGPGNTIYF.

The V call is TRBV2, the J call TRBJ1-1; D not certain. Per the germline V gene, CDR1 is SNHLY and CDR2 is FYNNEI. The CDR3 is 14 residues long. V lost 10 bases to trimming and J lost 7 bases, with 22 bases between them. CDR3 sequence (DNA): TGTGCCACCGAATTCAATAACGGGGATAGTGAAGCTTTCTTT. Its translation: CATEFNNGDSEAFF.

The chain recombines TRBV28 with TRBJ2-1, with D perhaps TRBD1 (5 bases). Germline V gives CDR1 MDHEN, CDR2 SYDVKM. The V end was cut by 5 bases, the J end by 1 base, with 12 bases between. The CDR3 covers 15 residues. This CDR3 reads CASSIRQPSYNEQFF. The CDR3 DNA follows: TGTGCCAGCAGTATTAGACAGCCATCCTACAATGAGCAGTTCTTC.